This T cell receptor (beta chain) was identified during a study of blood T cells in healthy people across ages (dated by TCRdb to 2013 to 2016). Concerning the study at large: In model experiments, template switching captured about one uniquely barcoded TCR beta cDNA molecule for every two T cells. Donors were grouped into four age groups: young (average roughly 16 years), middle-aged (39), aged (roughly 62) and long-lived (approximately 82). Using the same blood draw, the study looked at two additional independent replicas of 1 million unique cDNA reads for two donors, one aged 18 to 30 and the other aged 80 or older. To track age-related changes in TCR beta repertoire diversity, the study relied on deep sequencing normalized with unique cDNA molecular identifiers. To avoid experimental bias, donors of different ages were spread randomly across the sequencing lanes.

The CDR3, cysteine through phenylalanine, is 15 amino acids long. The DNA shown is the 45-base CDR3, in frame from base 1. The germline V gene sets CDR1 to SGDLS and CDR2 to YYNGEE. The junction shows trimming of 1 base on V and 0 bases on J, and the gene matches do not reach 1 base of it. This clonotype was observed a few times. The antigen it binds to is not known. Nothing much larger sits one base from this clone, and base qualities are not available. What the work shows at the level of the full study, not this receptor alone: Observed TCR beta diversity per million T cells fell roughly linearly with age, and a significant reduction was already apparent by age around 40. Compared with the aged group, the long-lived group had more naive CD4+ T cells, fewer expanded clones and increased TCR diversity, suggesting age selection. Since profiling was done on bulk unsorted PBMCs, naive and antigen-experienced compartments could not be conclusively compared. Donor CMV infection status was unknown, potentially confounding age-related changes in expanded clonotypes. Total diversity estimates from one million sequenced T cells were considered lower bounds and underestimates. A strong correlation was found between observed TCR beta diversity and the percentage of naive T cells measured by flow cytometry.

Donors were 35 to 40 systemically healthy Caucasian individuals from Russia aged roughly 6 to 90 years. Around 10 milliliters of peripheral blood were drawn from each donor into EDTA-treated Vacutainer tubes. Ficoll-Paque density-gradient centrifugation was used to isolate PBMCs, with at least 7 million obtained per sample. Total RNA, at least 6 micrograms per sample, was extracted from PBMCs with Trizol reagent. For every donor, an aliquot of PBMCs went through flow cytometry to measure the percentages of naive CD45RAhigh/CD27high T cells. The library was generated by 5' RACE. Sequencing took place on an Illumina HiSeq 2500. A second PCR of roughly 6 to 11 cycles was run with a J-beta primer mix and a sample-barcoded 5' primer. A template-switch 5' adaptor carrying 12 random nucleotides introduced a unique molecular identifier onto each TCR beta cDNA molecule. At least 2.5 million CDR3-containing paired-end reads were obtained from each sample. First-strand cDNA was synthesized from all RNA with the Mint cDNA synthesis kit, primed by a TRBC-specific oligonucleotide. After uracil-DNA glycosylase treatment, a first 18-cycle PCR used universal primers M1SS and BC2_uni_R on all cDNA. Per the original workflow: Normalization of each sample was performed by random selection of 1 million high-quality reads, each carrying a distinct molecular identifier. Reads with shared molecular identifiers were discarded instead of being binned into consensus sequences. MiTCR, set to a Q25 quality threshold and the strictest error-elimination algorithm, was used for CDR3 identification, clonotype clustering and error correction. A nonparametric unseen species model with Euler transformation was used to estimate lower-bound total TCR beta diversity. TCRdb reanalyzed the raw reads on its own, using fastp at Q25 for trimming and MiXCR for clone calling, and kept in-frame beta chains. Entries are consolidated by CDR3 protein sequence, retaining the most common genes and DNA. None of the V and J calls come from the authors' own analysis; TCRdb made them. The sample table shows hundreds of thousands of distinct CDR3 sequences, and under 25% are seen once. The top ten clonotypes cover 3% to 4% of the sample.

This receptor was obtained from a man between 65 and 85 years old in good health. Input material: blood. The V and J segments used are TRBV9 and TRBJ1-3; 7 junctional bases match TRBD1. The DNA reads as follows: TGTGCCAGCAGCGTACGGGACAGCTCTGGAAACACCATATATTTT. It is translated as CASSVRDSSGNTIYF.